A single sample gave rise to the 14 T cell receptor beta chains below, sequenced in a study of radiation and T cells in renal cell carcinoma. Here immunoSEQ multiplex PCR was the method, and the copy in TCRdb shows in-frame clones only, minus some. The sample includes over 35,000 clones, about 82% of them seen just once. Time point of the sample: blood 4 weeks post-SBRT, at nephrectomy. As for treatment: 15 Gy SBRT to primary tumor, nephrectomy 4 weeks later. The specimen comprised blood, sampled from a patient whose treatment included radiotherapy and nephrectomy. These receptors originate from a woman between 70 and 85 years old with renal cell carcinoma.

The chain couples TRBV19 to TRBJ1-5; 9 positions agree with TRBD1. Per germline, CDR1 LNHDA and CDR2 SQIVND (reference sequence). Trimming cost V 4 bases and J 7 bases; bases outside gene matches: 11. This CDR3 has 16 amino acids. CDR3 nucleotides: TGTGCCAGTAGTACTACCGGGACAGGGTCGGGACAGCCCCAGCATTTT. Its translation: CASSTTGTGSGQPQHF.

The V gene is TRBV2, the J gene TRBJ2-6, with D perhaps matching TRBD1 (5 bases). Trimming took 7 bases from V and 2 from J, leaving 12 bases between them. Looked up from germline, CDR1 is SNHLY and CDR2 is FYNNEI. The CDR3 contains 15 residues. The CDR3 bases are TGTGCCAGCAATCAGGGTATGGCTGGGGCCAACGTCCTGACTTTC. Translating it yields CASNQGMAGANVLTF.

This rearrangement joins TRBV9 to TRBJ2-2; TRBD1 might be the D (6 bases). CDR3 length: 14 residues. CDR1 is SGDLS and CDR2 is YYNGEE in the germline V gene. The ends were cut back, 4 bases at V and 6 bases at J, with 13 bases in the middle. The CDR3 DNA reads TGTGCCAGCAGCCACACAGGGACCCCCGGGGAGCTGTTTTTT. Its translation is CASSHTGTPGELFF.

The V and J genes are TRBV5-1 and TRBJ1-2; 12 positions agree with TRBD1. The junction had 16 bases not matched to a gene; V was cut back by 4 bases and J by 3 bases. CDR3 size: 19 residues. Germline-derived CDR1 and CDR2 are SGHRS and YFSETQ. CDR3 residues: CASSLTPGQGAGQDYGYTF. CDR3 in DNA: TGCGCCAGCAGCCTAACCCCGGGACAGGGGGCTGGACAGGACTATGGCTACACCTTC.

In DNA form, the CDR3 reads TGTGCCAGCAATTATGCGGGGGGGCTCTACAATGAGCAGTTCTTC. This gives the protein CASNYAGGLYNEQFF. The chain joins TRBV6-5 to TRBJ2-1; 9 bases map to TRBD2. Germline V gene data show CDR1 as MNHEY and CDR2 as SVGAGI. Losses at the gene ends were 7 bases for V and 3 bases for J; bases not matched to a gene: 7. CDR3 length equals 15 residues.

The chain combines TRBV5-1 with TRBJ2-7; 9 nucleotides line up with TRBD1. Trimming at V came to 6 bases and at J to 7 bases, leaving 14 bases not matched to a gene. Germline-derived CDR1 and CDR2 are SGHRS and YFSETQ. CDR3 length equals 15 residues. The CDR3 DNA sequence: TGCGCCAGCACCCCTGGGGCACAGGGGGCAGGGGAGCAGTACTTC. This sequence encodes CASTPGAQGAGEQYF.

This clone has just a few counts. This chain connects TRBV7-6 to TRBJ2-1; 9 bases fit TRBD2. Germline trimming cut 3 bases from V and 8 bases from J; bases unmatched to any gene: 14. The CDR3 is 17 residues long. CDR1 is SGHVS, CDR2 FNYEAQ, per germline. The CDR3 nucleotides are TGTGCCAGCAGCTTGTTTTCTCGGCGGGAGGGTCGGGATGAGCAGTTCTTC. Its translation is CASSLFSRREGRDEQFF.

This clone was counted only a few times. For the CDR3, the DNA is TGTGCCAGCAGCCAATTAGGGGTGGAAAAACTGTTTTTT. It codes for CASSQLGVEKLFF. This chain links TRBV14 with TRBJ1-4; a weak D match, TRBD1 (5 bases). Trimming took 2 bases from V and 8 from J, leaving 9 bases between them. This CDR3 is built from 13 residues. The germline CDR1 and CDR2 sequences are SGHDN and FVKESK. Full variable domain (rest looked up from reference TRBV14 and TRBJ1-4): EAGVTQFPSHSVIEKGQTVTLRCDPISGHDNLYWYRRVMGKEIKFLLHFVKESKQDESGMPNNRFLAERTGGTYSTLKVQPAELEDSGVYFCASSQLGVEKLFFGSGTQLSVL.

This clone was found a few times. CDR3 loop: CASSESVSDQPQHF. CDR3 coding DNA: TGTGCCAGCAGTGAATCGGTGAGCGATCAGCCCCAGCATTTT. This rearrangement joins TRBV2 to TRBJ1-5; D gene ambiguous. Germline values: CDR1 SNHLY, CDR2 FYNNEI. Trimming cost V 2 bases and J 5 bases, with 10 bases left between them. The CDR3 contains 14 residues.

This sequence joins TRBV19 and TRBJ1-5, with unresolved D. Trimming left V 3 bases short and J 5 bases short, with 8 bases between. CDR1 is LNHDA, CDR2 SQIVND, per germline (reference sequence). The CDR3 has 13 amino acids. CDR3 region: CASSIQRDQPQHF. The CDR3 DNA sequence: TGTGCCAGTAGTATTCAGAGGGATCAGCCCCAGCATTTT.

The V and J genes are TRBV7-8 and TRBJ1-5, with D possibly TRBD1 on 5 matching bases. The CDR3 totals 14 residues. V lost 2 bases, J lost 7 bases, and 12 bases lay in between. Germline loops: CDR1 SGHVS, CDR2 FQNEAQ. CDR3 nucleotides: TGTGCCAGCAGCTTAAGACAGCCGGGGCAGCCCCAGCATTTT. It specifies CASSLRQPGQPQHF.

In regard to this clone: In the same sample, other DNA sequences code for this CDR3. The V call is TRBV9, the J call TRBJ1-3; D not certain. CDR1 and CDR2 from the germline V gene are SGDLS and YYNGEE. The CDR3 has 15 amino acids. V lost 2 bases and J lost 0, with 9 bases in between. The CDR3 reads CASSVSASSGNTIYF. The CDR3, as DNA: TGTGCCAGCAGCGTCTCAGCGAGCTCTGGAAACACCATATATTTT.

This clone was observed once. This chain links TRBV29-1 with TRBJ2-1, with D unresolved. The germline gives CDR1 SQVTM, CDR2 ANQGSEA. Trimming pared 4 bases from V and 1 base from J, leaving 8 bases between. This CDR3 is built from 13 residues. The CDR3: CSVGSASYNEQFF. The CDR3 DNA is TGCAGCGTTGGGTCTGCTTCCTACAATGAGCAGTTCTTC.

This chain connects TRBV6-6 to TRBJ1-5; D not certain. V shed 6 bases and J shed 2 bases, with 14 bases lying between them. Germline V gene sequence: CDR1 MNHNY, CDR2 SVGAGI (reference sequence). This CDR3 spans 15 amino acids. In DNA form, the CDR3 reads TGTGCCAGCAGGGGCGAAGTGCCGGGCAATCAGCCCCAGCATTTT. It translates to CASRGEVPGNQPQHF.